A selection of T cell receptor beta chains follows, all from one sample in a study of blood T cell repertoires in COVID-19. Generated by immunoSEQ multiplex PCR, the TCRdb table keeps only in-frame clones and is missing some. The table lists tens of thousands of clones, around 89% of them singletons. The source material was peripheral blood. Receptors originate from a man in his 70s with active or convalescent COVID-19. The CDR3 runs from the conserved cysteine through the conserved F or W. Each record gives: clone size, D gene, J gene, V gene, CDR3 protein, CDR3 DNA. A D gene is named only where the DNA matches it firmly. The size of a clone is reported for some rows only, either as once, few or many, or as a class for expanded clones.

>few|TRBD2|TRBJ2-7|TRBV7-3
CASSPNAGVYEQYF
TGTGCCAGCAGCCCCAATGCGGGAGTCTACGAGCAGTACTTC
>.|TRBD2|TRBJ2-3|TRBV29-1
CSVAGTSGGTDTQYF
TGCAGCGTTGCAGGGACTAGCGGGGGCACAGATACGCAGTATTTT
>medium-sized|TRBD2|TRBJ2-7|TRBV28
CASSTNSGRYSYEQYF
TGTGCCAGCAGTACAAATAGCGGGAGGTACTCCTACGAGCAGTACTTC
>.|.|TRBJ2-5|TRBV15
CATSRDPRLGETQYF
TGTGCCACCAGCAGAGATCCCAGGTTGGGCGAGACCCAGTACTTC
>.|TRBD1|TRBJ1-2|TRBV6-6
CASSRDRGGGYTF
TGTGCCAGCAGTCGGGACAGGGGTGGAGGCTACACCTTC
>.|TRBD1|TRBJ2-5|TRBV18
CASSPSGQRETQYF
TGTGCCAGCTCACCGTCGGGACAGAGGGAGACCCAGTACTTC
>.|.|TRBJ1-3|TRBV30
CAWNTGSSGNTIYF
TGTGCCTGGAATACAGGGAGCTCTGGAAACACCATATATTTT
>.|.|TRBJ1-2|TRBV28
CATSRGIYGYTF
TGTGCCACCTCCCGGGGGATCTATGGCTACACCTTC
>.|.|TRBJ2-3|TRBV10-2
CASRSGTDTQYF
TGCGCCAGCAGATCTGGCACAGATACGCAGTATTTT
>.|TRBD1|TRBJ1-2|TRBV5-6
CASSLGGTGEYGYTF
TGTGCCAGCAGCTTGGGAGGGACAGGCGAGTATGGCTACACCTTC
>.|.|TRBJ2-1|TRBV6-6
CASSHRDFNNEQFF
TGTGCCAGCAGCCACCGGGACTTTAACAATGAGCAGTTCTTC
>.|TRBD2|TRBJ2-1|TRBV28
CASSGTLGLAIYNEQFF
TGTGCCAGCAGTGGGACCTTGGGACTAGCGATCTACAATGAGCAGTTCTTC
>.|TRBD1|TRBJ1-1|TRBV5-1
CASSLTGTANTEAFF
TGCGCCAGCAGCCTAACCGGGACAGCGAACACTGAAGCTTTCTTT
>.|.|TRBJ2-2|TRBV28
CASSLPGRGMNTGELFF
TGTGCCAGCAGTTTACCAGGCAGGGGAATGAACACCGGGGAGCTGTTTTTT
>.|.|TRBJ1-5|TRBV12-3/TRBV12-4
CASSSTESGPQHF
TGTGCCAGCAGTTCTACAGAATCAGGGCCCCAGCATTTT
>.|.|TRBJ1-5|TRBV19
CASSDSWYGNQPQHF
TGTGCCAGTAGCGACAGTTGGTATGGCAATCAGCCCCAGCATTTT
>.|TRBD2|TRBJ2-1|TRBV18
CASSPQNSGRADEQFF
TGTGCCAGCTCACCTCAAAATAGCGGGAGGGCGGATGAGCAGTTCTTC
>.|.|TRBJ2-7|TRBV18
CASSPGGRDFYF
TGTGCCAGCTCACCCGGAGGACGGGACTTCTACTTC
>once|TRBD2|TRBJ2-7|TRBV5-1
CASSLRTSGSRYTYEQYF
TGCGCCAGCAGCCTAAGGACTAGCGGGAGCCGATACACCTACGAGCAGTACTTC